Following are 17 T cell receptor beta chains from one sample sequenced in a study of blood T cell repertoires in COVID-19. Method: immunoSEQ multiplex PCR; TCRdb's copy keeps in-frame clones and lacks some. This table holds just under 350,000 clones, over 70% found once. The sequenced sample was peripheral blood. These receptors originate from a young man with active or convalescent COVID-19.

CDR3: CASISLAGGPGTGELFF. The CDR3 DNA sequence: TGTGCCAGCATATCTCTAGCGGGGGGGCCCGGCACCGGGGAGCTGTTTTTT. The chain links TRBV2 to TRBJ2-2, with 12 positions matching TRBD2. Germline V gene lookup returns CDR1 SNHLY and CDR2 FYNNEI. Germline trimming cut 7 bases from V and 4 bases from J; bases unmatched to any gene: 10. The CDR3 length is 17 residues.

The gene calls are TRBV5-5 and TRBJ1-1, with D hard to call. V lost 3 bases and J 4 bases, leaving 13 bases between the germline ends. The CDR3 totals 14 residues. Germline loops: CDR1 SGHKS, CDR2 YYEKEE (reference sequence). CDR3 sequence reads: CASSWRGLGTEAFF. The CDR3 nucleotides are TGTGCCAGCAGCTGGCGCGGGTTAGGCACTGAAGCTTTCTTT.

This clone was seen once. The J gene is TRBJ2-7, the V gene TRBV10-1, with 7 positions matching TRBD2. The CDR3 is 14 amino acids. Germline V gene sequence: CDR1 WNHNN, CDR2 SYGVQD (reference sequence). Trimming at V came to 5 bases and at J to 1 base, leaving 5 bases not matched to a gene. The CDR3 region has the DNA TGCGCCAGCAGTAAGCGGGGCAGATCCTACGAGCAGTACTTC. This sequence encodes CASSKRGRSYEQYF.

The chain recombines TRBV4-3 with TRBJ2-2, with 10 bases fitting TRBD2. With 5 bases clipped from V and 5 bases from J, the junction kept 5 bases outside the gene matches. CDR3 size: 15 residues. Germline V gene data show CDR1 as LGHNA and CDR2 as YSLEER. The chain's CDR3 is CASSFGLAETGELFF. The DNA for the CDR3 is TGCGCCAGCAGCTTCGGACTAGCGGAAACCGGGGAGCTGTTTTTT.

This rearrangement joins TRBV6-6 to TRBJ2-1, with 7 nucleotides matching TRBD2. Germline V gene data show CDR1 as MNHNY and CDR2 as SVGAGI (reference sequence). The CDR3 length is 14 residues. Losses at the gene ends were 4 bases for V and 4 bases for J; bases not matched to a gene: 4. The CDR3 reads CASSSSGVYNEQFF. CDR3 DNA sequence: TGTGCCAGCAGTTCCAGCGGGGTGTACAATGAGCAGTTCTTC.

The CDR3 DNA sequence: TGTGCCAGCACTCCAGGCATGAACACTGAAGCTTTCTTT. Translated: CASTPGMNTEAFF. The V gene is TRBV2, the J gene TRBJ1-1, with unresolved D. Germline V lookup: CDR1 SNHLY, CDR2 FYNNEI. The V gene lost 7 bases and the J gene lost 0 bases, with 9 bases spanning the gap. There are 13 residues in the CDR3.

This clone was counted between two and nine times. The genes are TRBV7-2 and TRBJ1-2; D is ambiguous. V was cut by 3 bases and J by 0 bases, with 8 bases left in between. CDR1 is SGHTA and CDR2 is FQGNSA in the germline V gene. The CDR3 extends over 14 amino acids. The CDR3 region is CASSFMRSNYGYTF. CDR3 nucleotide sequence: TGTGCCAGCAGCTTTATGCGGTCTAACTATGGCTACACCTTC. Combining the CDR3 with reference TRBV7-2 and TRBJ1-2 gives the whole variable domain GAGVSQSPSNKVTEKGKDVELRCDPISGHTALYWYRQSLGQGLEFLIYFQGNSAPDKSGLPSDRFSAERTGGSVSTLTIQRTQQEDSAVYLCASSFMRSNYGYTFGSGTRLTVV.

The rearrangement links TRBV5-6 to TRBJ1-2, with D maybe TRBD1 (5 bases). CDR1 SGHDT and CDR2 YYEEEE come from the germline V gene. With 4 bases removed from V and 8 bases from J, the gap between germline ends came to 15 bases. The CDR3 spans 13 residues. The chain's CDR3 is CASSTATGRGYTF. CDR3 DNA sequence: TGTGCCAGCAGCACCGCCACAGGAAGGGGCTACACCTTC.

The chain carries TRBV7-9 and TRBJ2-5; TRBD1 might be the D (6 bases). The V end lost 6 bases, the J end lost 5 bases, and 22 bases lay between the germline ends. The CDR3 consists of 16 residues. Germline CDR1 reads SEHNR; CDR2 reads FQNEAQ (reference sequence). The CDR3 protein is CASRMGAFALWETQYF. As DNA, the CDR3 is TGTGCCAGCAGGATGGGGGCATTTGCTCTCTGGGAGACCCAGTACTTC.

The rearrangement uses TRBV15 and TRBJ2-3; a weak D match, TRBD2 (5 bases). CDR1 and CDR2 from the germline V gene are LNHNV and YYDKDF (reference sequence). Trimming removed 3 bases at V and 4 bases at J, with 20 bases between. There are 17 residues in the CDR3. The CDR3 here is CATSRKEAAKYPDTQYF. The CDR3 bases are TGTGCCACCAGCAGGAAGGAAGCGGCGAAATACCCAGATACGCAGTATTTT.

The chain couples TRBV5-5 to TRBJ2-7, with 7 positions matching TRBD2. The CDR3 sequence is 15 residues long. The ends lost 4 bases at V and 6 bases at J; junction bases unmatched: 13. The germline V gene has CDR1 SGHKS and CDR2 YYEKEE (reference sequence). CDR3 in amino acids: CASSAVVGRPSEQYF. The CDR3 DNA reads TGTGCCAGCAGCGCGGTGGTCGGGAGGCCCTCCGAGCAGTACTTC.

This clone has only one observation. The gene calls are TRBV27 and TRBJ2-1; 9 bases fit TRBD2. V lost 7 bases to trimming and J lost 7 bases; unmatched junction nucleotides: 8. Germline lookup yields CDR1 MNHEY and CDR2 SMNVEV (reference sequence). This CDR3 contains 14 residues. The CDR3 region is CASTRLAEENEQFF. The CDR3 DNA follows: TGTGCCAGCACCAGACTAGCGGAGGAGAATGAGCAGTTCTTC.

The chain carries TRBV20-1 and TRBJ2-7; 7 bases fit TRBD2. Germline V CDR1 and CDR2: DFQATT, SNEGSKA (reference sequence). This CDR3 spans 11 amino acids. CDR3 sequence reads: CSGGREYEQYF. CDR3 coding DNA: TGCAGCGGCGGGAGAGAGTACGAGCAGTACTTC.

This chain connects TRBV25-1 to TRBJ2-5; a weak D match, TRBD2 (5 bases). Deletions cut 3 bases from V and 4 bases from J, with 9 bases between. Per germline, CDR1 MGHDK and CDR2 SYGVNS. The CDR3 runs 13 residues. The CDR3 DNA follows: TGTGCCAGCAGTGACCTAGCAGGAGAGACCCAGTACTTC. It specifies CASSDLAGETQYF. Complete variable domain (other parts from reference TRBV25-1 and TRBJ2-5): EADIYQTPRYLVIGTGKKITLECSQTMGHDKMYWYQQDPGMELHLIHYSYGVNSTEKGDLSSESTVSRIRTEHFPLTLESARPSHTSQYLCASSDLAGETQYFGPGTRLLVL.

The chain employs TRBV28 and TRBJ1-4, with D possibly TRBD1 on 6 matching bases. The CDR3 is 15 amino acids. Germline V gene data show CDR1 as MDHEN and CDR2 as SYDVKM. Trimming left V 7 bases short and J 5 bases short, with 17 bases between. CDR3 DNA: TGTGCCAGCACCGCCCGCGGACAGAGCAATGAAAAACTGTTTTTT. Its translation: CASTARGQSNEKLFF.

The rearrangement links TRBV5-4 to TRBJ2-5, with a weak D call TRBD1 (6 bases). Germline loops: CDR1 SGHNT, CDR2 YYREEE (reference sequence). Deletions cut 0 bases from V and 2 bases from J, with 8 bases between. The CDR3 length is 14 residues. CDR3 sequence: CASSLGQAQETQYF. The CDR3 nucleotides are TGTGCCAGCAGCTTGGGACAGGCTCAAGAGACCCAGTACTTC. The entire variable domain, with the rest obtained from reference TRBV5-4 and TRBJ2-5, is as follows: ETGVTQSPTHLIKTRGQQVTLRCSSQSGHNTVSWYQQALGQGPQFIFQYYREEENGRGNFPPRFSGLQFPNYSSELNVNALELDDSALYLCASSLGQAQETQYFGPGTRLLVL.

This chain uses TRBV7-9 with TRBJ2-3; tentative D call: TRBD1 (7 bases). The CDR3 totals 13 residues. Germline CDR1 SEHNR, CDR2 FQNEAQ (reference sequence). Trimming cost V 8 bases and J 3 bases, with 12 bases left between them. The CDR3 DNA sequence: TGTGCCAGCCTGACAGGGACTACAGATACGCAGTATTTT. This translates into CASLTGTTDTQYF.